This TCR beta chain stems from a study of long-term antiretroviral therapy in people with HIV. The run of the v3.0 immunoSEQ assay was at survey level. This table comes from immunoSEQ multiplex PCR, and its TCRdb copy is limited to in-frame clones, with some not included. The data contain 15,000 to 20,000 clones, roughly four fifths of them singletons. CDR1 is WSHSY, CDR2 SAAADI, per germline. The V and J ends lost 2 bases and 2 bases respectively, with 6 bases between them. CDR3 length: 13 residues. This specimen was unsorted PBMCs, taken 0.3 years before starting antiretroviral therapy. This chain links TRBV10-2 with TRBJ1-2; tentative D call: TRBD1 (5 bases). The source is a man over 45 with HIV. The CDR3 region has the DNA TGCGCCAGCAGTGAGGAGGGGAACTATGGCTACACCTTC. This codes for CASSEEGNYGYTF.